This T cell receptor beta chain was recovered during a study of blood T cell repertoires in COVID-19. As processed by the authors: Estimates of nucleated cell counts were drawn from the amplification of reference gene primers. Clones were read by immunoSEQ multiplex PCR, and TCRdb kept only the in-frame ones, dropping some. That table gives V, J and clone size, and the DNA gave D and trimming. The table shows about 140,000 clones, with over 80% occurring only once. The CDR3 has 14 amino acids. Germline loops: CDR1 MRHNA, CDR2 SNTAGT. Trimming left V 6 bases short and J 3 bases short, with 11 bases between.

V gene TRBV6-4 combines with J gene TRBJ2-2; no clear D. Sequences were obtained from peripheral blood. The clonotype was recovered from a man younger than 40 with COVID-19, enrolled during active disease. CDR3 residues: CASSSALDTGELFF. The DNA of the CDR3 is TGTGCCAGCAGCAGCGCATTGGACACCGGGGAGCTGTTTTTT.